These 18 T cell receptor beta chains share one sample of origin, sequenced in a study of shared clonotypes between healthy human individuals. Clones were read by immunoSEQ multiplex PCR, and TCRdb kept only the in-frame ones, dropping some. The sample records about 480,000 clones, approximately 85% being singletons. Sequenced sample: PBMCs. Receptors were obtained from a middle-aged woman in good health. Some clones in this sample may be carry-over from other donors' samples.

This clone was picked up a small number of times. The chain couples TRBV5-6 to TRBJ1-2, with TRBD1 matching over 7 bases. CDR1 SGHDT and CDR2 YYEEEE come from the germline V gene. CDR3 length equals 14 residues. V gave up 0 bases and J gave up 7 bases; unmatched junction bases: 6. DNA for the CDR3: TGTGCCAGCAGCTTGGGGCAGGGGGTGAGTGGCTACACCTTC. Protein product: CASSLGQGVSGYTF.

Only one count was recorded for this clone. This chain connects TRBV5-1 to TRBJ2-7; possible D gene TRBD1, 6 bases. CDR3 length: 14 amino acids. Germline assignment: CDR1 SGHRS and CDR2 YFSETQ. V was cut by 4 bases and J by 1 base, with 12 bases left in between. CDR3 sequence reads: CASSGQRPSYEQYF. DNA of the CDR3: TGCGCCAGCAGCGGACAGAGACCTTCCTACGAGCAGTACTTC.

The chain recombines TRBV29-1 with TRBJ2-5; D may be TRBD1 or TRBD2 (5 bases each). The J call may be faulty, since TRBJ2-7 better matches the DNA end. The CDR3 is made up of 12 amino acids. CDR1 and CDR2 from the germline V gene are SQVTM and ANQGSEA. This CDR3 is CSVNKGSYEQYF. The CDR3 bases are TGCAGCGTCAACAAGGGGAGTTACGAGCAGTACTTC.

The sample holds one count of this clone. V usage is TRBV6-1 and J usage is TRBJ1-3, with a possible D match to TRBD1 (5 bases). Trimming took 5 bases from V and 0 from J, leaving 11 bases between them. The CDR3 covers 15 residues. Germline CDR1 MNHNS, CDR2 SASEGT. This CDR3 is CASSSYTGSGNTIYF. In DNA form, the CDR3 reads TGTGCCAGCAGTAGCTACACAGGCTCTGGAAACACCATATATTTT.

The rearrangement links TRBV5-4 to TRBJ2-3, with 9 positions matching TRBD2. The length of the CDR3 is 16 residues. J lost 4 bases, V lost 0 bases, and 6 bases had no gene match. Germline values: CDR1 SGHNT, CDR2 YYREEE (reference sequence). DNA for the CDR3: TGTGCCAGCAGCTTGGAGGCGGGAGGGAGTGCAGATACGCAGTATTTT. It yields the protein CASSLEAGGSADTQYF.

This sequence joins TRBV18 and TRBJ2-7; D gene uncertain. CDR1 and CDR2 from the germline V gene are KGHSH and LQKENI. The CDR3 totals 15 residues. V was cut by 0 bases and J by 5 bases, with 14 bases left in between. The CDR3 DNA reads TGTGCCAGCTCACCACCAGGCCGAACATCCCACGAGCAGTACTTC. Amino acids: CASSPPGRTSHEQYF.

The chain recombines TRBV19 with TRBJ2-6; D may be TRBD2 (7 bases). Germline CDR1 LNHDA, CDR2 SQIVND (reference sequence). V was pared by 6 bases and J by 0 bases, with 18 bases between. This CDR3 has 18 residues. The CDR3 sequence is CASSYGGPTASGANVLTF. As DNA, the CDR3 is TGTGCCAGTAGCTACGGGGGGCCCACCGCCTCTGGGGCCAACGTCCTGACTTTC.

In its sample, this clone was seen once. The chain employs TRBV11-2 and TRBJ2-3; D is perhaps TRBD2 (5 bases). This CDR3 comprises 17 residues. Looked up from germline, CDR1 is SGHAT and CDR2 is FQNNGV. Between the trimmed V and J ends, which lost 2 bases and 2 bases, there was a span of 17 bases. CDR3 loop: CASSLFKREPLTDTQYF. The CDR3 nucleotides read TGTGCCAGCAGCTTATTTAAACGGGAACCTCTCACAGATACGCAGTATTTT.

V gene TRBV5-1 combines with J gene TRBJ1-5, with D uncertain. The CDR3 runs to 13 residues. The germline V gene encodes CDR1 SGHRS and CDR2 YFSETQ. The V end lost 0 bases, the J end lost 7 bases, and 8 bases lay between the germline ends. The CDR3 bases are TGCGCCAGCAGCTTGGGAGGGAGACAGCCCCAGCATTTT. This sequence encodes CASSLGGRQPQHF.

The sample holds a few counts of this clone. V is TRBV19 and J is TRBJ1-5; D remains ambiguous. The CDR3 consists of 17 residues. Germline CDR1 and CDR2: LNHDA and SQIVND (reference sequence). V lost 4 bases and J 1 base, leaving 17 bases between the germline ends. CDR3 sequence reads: CASSTPGGIGSNQPQHF. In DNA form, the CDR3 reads TGTGCCAGTAGTACCCCAGGAGGGATTGGAAGCAATCAGCCCCAGCATTTT.

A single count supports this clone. CDR3 loop: CASSQESAGELFF. Written as DNA, the CDR3 is TGTGCCAGCAGCCAAGAATCGGCCGGGGAGCTGTTTTTT. The chain links TRBV4-2 to TRBJ2-2; D unclear. V gave up 0 bases and J gave up 6 bases, with 5 bases separating them. The germline gives CDR1 LGHNA, CDR2 YNFKEQ. CDR3 size: 13 residues.

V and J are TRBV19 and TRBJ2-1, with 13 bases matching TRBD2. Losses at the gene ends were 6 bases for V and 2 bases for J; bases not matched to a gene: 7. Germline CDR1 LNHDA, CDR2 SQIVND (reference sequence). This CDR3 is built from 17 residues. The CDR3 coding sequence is TGTGCCAGTAGGCCCCAACTAGCGGGAGGGCCCTACAATGAGCAGTTCTTC. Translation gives CASRPQLAGGPYNEQFF.

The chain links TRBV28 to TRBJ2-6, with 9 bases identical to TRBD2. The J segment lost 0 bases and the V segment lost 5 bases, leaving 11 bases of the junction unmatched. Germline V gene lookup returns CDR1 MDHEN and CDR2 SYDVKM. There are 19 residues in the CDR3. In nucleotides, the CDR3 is TGTGCCAGCAGTGGACATCTGGGACTAGCTAACTCTGGGGCCAACGTCCTGACTTTC. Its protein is CASSGHLGLANSGANVLTF.

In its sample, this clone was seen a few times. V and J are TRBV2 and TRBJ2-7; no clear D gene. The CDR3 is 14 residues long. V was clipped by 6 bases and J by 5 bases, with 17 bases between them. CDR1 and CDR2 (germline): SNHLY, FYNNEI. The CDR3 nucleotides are TGTGCCAGCAGGAACCCCGGCTGGGGTGACGAGCAGTACTTC. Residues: CASRNPGWGDEQYF.

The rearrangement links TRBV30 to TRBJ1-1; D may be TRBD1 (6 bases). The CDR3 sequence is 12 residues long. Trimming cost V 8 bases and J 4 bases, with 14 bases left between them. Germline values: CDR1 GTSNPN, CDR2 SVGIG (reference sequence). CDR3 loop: CAAGRGATEAFF. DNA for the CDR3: TGTGCCGCCGGGCGGGGGGCCACTGAAGCTTTCTTT.

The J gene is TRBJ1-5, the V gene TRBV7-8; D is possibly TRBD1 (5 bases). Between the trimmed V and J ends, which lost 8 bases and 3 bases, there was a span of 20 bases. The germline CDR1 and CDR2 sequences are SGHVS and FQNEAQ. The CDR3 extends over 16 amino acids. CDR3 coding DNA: TGTGCCAGCCAGGCGAGGGGCAGTTTTCTCAATCAGCCCCAGCATTTT. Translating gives CASQARGSFLNQPQHF.

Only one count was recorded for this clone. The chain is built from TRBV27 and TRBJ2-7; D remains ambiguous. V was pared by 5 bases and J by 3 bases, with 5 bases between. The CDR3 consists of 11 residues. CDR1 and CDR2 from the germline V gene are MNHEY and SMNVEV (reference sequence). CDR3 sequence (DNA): TGTGCCAGCAGTGGCCACTACGAGCAGTACTTC. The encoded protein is CASSGHYEQYF.

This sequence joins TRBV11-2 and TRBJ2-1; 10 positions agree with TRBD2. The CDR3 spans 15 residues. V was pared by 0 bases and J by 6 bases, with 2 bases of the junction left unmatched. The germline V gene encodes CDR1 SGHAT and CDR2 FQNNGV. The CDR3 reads CASSLETSGFNEQFF. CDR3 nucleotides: TGTGCCAGCAGCTTAGAGACTAGCGGGTTCAATGAGCAGTTCTTC.